This entry is about one TCR beta chain. The source of the sample is a study of technical replicates of blood from four donors. Germline V gives CDR1 SGHRS, CDR2 YFSETQ. Deletions cut 2 bases from V and 2 bases from J, with 13 bases between. CDR3 size: 16 residues. Measured with immunoSEQ multiplex PCR; TCRdb has only the in-frame clones, and not every one. The sample has about 60,000 clones; around nine tenths are singletons. Sequencing used PBMCs. This clonotype was obtained from a human donor in good health. Some clones in this sample may be carry-over from other donors' samples. This chain joins TRBV5-1 and TRBJ2-2; perhaps TRBD1 as D (6 bases). The chain's CDR3 is CASSLHRDSNTGELFF. The DNA of the CDR3 is TGCGCCAGCAGCTTACACAGGGATAGCAACACCGGGGAGCTGTTTTTT.